This T cell receptor beta chain was retrieved from a study of Graves' ophthalmopathy and Graves' hyperthyroidism. Ophthalmopathy in the donors was of moderate-to-severe activity, with CAS ≥3, NOSPECS ≥4 and duration under 3 months. Fresh peripheral blood, over 9.5 ml, was the PBMC source. CDR1 KGHSH and CDR2 LQKENI come from the germline V gene. V lost 5 bases to trimming and J lost 3 bases, with 11 bases between them. This CDR3 has 13 residues. The authors amplified TCR beta CDR3 regions from RNA transcripts. The first-round RT-PCR employed HTBI primers together with the Qiagen OneStep RT-PCR kit. A multiplex PCR was then performed as the second round. A single record per CDR3 protein comes from TCRdb applying MiXCR to the multiplex PCR reads. The sample has approximately 210,000 distinct CDR3 sequences; 29% are singletons. In its sample, this clonotype was seen many times.

This TCR was sampled from a man aged 50-60 years with Graves' ophthalmopathy. Sample: peripheral blood. The chain combines TRBV18 with TRBJ2-7; the D gene is possibly TRBD1 (6 bases). This chain's CDR3 is CASSSGDNYEQYF. CDR3 coding DNA: TGTGCCAGCTCATCAGGGGACAACTACGAGCAGTACTTC.